The 13 T cell receptor beta chains below were found in one sample sequenced in a study of low-dose radiotherapy and immunotherapy resistance in tumors. TRAV- and TRBV-specific primers were used for first-strand cDNA, which covered alpha and beta chains. It was with a constant-region primer and a V-primer adapter that TCRs were amplified over approximately 20 PCR cycles. One entry per CDR3 protein, called by TCRdb with MiXCR from the reads. The sample gives 7,500 to 10,000 distinct CDR3 sequences, around 74% of which show up once; roughly 1.5% is in the top ten. The receptor source for this set is a human donor with advanced metastatic prostate, ovarian, gallbladder or colorectal cancer (not recorded which). This table probably holds off-target reads from a library built for another chain.

This clonotype showed up just once. The rearrangement links TRBV27 to TRBJ1-1, with no clear D. The CDR3 is 13 amino acids. Germline CDR1 reads MNHEY; CDR2 reads SMNVEV (reference sequence). Trimming cost V 4 bases and J 4 bases, with 10 bases left between them. The CDR3 coding sequence is TGTGCCAGCAGTTGGGCCAGATCCACTGAAGCTTTCTTT. Residues: CASSWARSTEAFF.

The chain links TRBV5-1 to TRBJ2-1, with TRBD2 identical over 8 bases. Germline V CDR1 and CDR2: SGHRS, YFSETQ. Trimming took 4 bases from V and 4 from J; bases not matched to a gene: 10. The CDR3 length is 16 residues. The DNA of the CDR3 is TGCGCCAGCAGCAGGGAGGTTACGGGAGGGTACAATGAGCAGTTCTTC. Its translation is CASSREVTGGYNEQFF.

This clonotype has only one observation. At one end, the junction sequence differs from germline, possibly due to a read error. The chain combines TRBV5-3 with TRBJ2-5, with 11 bases fitting TRBD2. TRBV5-3 is treated as an ORF (open reading frame) with a function not yet certain. This CDR3 spans 15 amino acids. The DNA of the CDR3 is TGTGCCAGCAGCTTGGTGGGACTAGCGGAAGAGACCCAGTACTTC. Translation gives CASSLVGLAEETQYF.

V gene TRBV28 combines with J gene TRBJ2-7, with D possibly called TRBD1 or TRBD2 (5 bases each). Trimming left V 5 bases short and J 0 bases short, with 11 bases between. Germline V gene lookup returns CDR1 MDHEN and CDR2 SYDVKM. The CDR3 is 14 residues long. CDR3 in amino acids: CASSMGPLSYEQYF. CDR3 bases: TGTGCCAGCAGTATGGGACCTCTCTCCTACGAGCAGTACTTC.

This sequence joins TRBV2 and TRBJ2-3; D is tentatively TRBD1 or TRBD2 (5 bases each). Germline V gene data show CDR1 as SNHLY and CDR2 as FYNNEI. The CDR3 is 16 amino acids. The V end was cut by 5 bases, the J end by 3 bases, with 18 bases between. Here the CDR3 reads CASSRVRQGVTDTQYF. CDR3 coding DNA: TGTGCCAGCAGTAGAGTCCGGCAGGGAGTGACAGATACGCAGTATTTT.

The gene calls are TRBV12-3 or TRBV12-4 and TRBJ2-1; TRBD2 matches at 11 bases. The CDR3 sequence is 17 residues long. V lost 6 bases, J lost 5 bases, and 12 bases stayed unmatched. As DNA, the CDR3 is TGTGCCAGCAGGCCGACGGGGACTAGCGGCCCTCACAATGAGCAGTTCTTC. Its protein product is CASRPTGTSGPHNEQFF.

This sequence joins TRBV5-1 and TRBJ2-3, with TRBD2 matching 9 bases. Trimming at V came to 0 bases and at J to 0 bases, leaving 2 bases not matched to a gene. There are 16 residues in the CDR3. Germline V gene data show CDR1 as SGHRS and CDR2 as YFSETQ. The CDR3 DNA is TGCGCCAGCAGCTTGGTCACTAGCGGGAGCACAGATACGCAGTATTTT. It translates to CASSLVTSGSTDTQYF.

The chain employs TRBV28 and TRBJ2-6, with a possible D match to TRBD2 (6 bases). The germline V gene has CDR1 MDHEN and CDR2 SYDVKM. V was cut by 4 bases and J by 4 bases, with 8 bases left in between. The CDR3 runs 14 residues. CDR3 DNA: TGTGCCAGCAGTTCCGCGGGGGGGGCCAACGTCCTGACTTTC. This codes for CASSSAGGANVLTF.

The CDR3, as DNA: TGTGCCAGCAAGAGGAGTAGCATCAATGAGCAGTTCTTC. It is translated as CASKRSSINEQFF. The chain joins TRBV28 to TRBJ2-1; D unresolved. The V gene lost 7 bases and the J gene lost 6 bases, with 13 bases spanning the gap. Germline V lookup: CDR1 MDHEN, CDR2 SYDVKM. This CDR3 region has 13 residues.

This clonotype was seen a single time. V and J are TRBV28 and TRBJ2-2, with a tentative D call TRBD1 (6 bases). This CDR3 is built from 15 residues. Germline V gives CDR1 MDHEN, CDR2 SYDVKM. The V and J ends lost 7 bases and 6 bases respectively, with 18 bases between them. The CDR3 sequence is CASTKNRVLPGELFF. DNA of the CDR3: TGTGCCAGCACTAAAAACAGGGTTCTGCCCGGGGAGCTGTTTTTT.

The chain carries TRBV9 and TRBJ2-7; perhaps TRBD1 as D (6 bases). This CDR3 is built from 14 residues. Germline V CDR1 and CDR2: SGDLS, YYNGEE. V was clipped by 1 base and J by 0 bases, with 8 bases between them. CDR3 protein: CASSVYRDSYEQYF. The CDR3 nucleotides read TGTGCCAGCAGCGTATACAGGGACTCCTACGAGCAGTACTTC.

The chain uses TRBV24-1 and TRBJ2-2, with D unclear. Germline lookup yields CDR1 KGHDR and CDR2 SFDVKD. Trimming left V 6 bases short and J 3 bases short, with 7 bases between. This CDR3 is 13 amino acids long. The CDR3 DNA reads TGTGCCACCAGTAGGGCAGACACCGGGGAGCTGTTTTTT. It encodes CATSRADTGELFF.

CDR3 residues: CASSPRAGTQYF. The CDR3 nucleotides read TGTGCCAGCAGCCCCCGGGCCGGTACGCAGTATTTT. The chain uses TRBV7-2 and TRBJ2-3; D gene unclear. The CDR3 sequence is 12 residues long. Germline V gene sequence: CDR1 SGHTA, CDR2 FQGNSA. The V gene lost 5 bases and the J gene lost 8 bases, with 11 bases spanning the gap.